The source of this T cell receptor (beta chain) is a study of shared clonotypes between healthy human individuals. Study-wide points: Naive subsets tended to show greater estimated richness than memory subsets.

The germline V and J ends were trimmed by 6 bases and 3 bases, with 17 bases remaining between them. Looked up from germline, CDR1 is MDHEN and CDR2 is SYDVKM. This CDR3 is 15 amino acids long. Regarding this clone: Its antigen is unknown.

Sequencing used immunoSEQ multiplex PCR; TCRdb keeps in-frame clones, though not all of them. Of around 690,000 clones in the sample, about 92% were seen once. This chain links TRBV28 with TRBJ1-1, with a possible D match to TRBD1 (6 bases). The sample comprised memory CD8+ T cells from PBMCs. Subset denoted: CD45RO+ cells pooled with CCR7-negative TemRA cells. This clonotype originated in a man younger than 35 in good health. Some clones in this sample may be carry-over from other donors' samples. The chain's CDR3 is CASSHYREEDTEAFF. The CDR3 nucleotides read TGTGCCAGCAGCCACTACAGGGAAGAGGACACTGAAGCTTTCTTT.